Following are 18 T cell receptor beta chains from one sample sequenced in a study of cytomegalovirus exposure and HLA in healthy donors. PCR primers comprised 60 Vbeta and 13 Jbeta primers. Sequenced by immunoSEQ multiplex PCR; TCRdb stores in-frame clones only, minus some. The sample has about 130,000 clones; approximately 80% are singletons. Sequenced input: PBMCs. The receptors derive from a man aged 25-45 years in good health and CMV-seropositive.

The chain combines TRBV30 with TRBJ2-7, with 8 nucleotides matching TRBD1. Germline-derived CDR1 and CDR2 are GTSNPN and SVGIG (reference sequence). With V trimmed by 1 base and J by 4 bases, 12 bases remained unmatched. The CDR3 covers 16 residues. This CDR3 is CAWSGTGRLWTYEQYF. The CDR3 DNA reads TGTGCCTGGAGTGGGACAGGGCGCCTTTGGACTTACGAGCAGTACTTC.

V and J are TRBV6-4 and TRBJ2-1; 9 bases are a match to TRBD2. Germline V gene lookup returns CDR1 MRHNA and CDR2 SNTAGT. V was pared by 3 bases and J by 3 bases, with 3 bases of the junction left unmatched. CDR3 size: 15 residues. The CDR3 spells CASSDLAGDYNEQFF. The CDR3 DNA is TGTGCCAGCAGTGATTTAGCGGGAGACTACAATGAGCAGTTCTTC.

The CDR3 DNA is TGTGCCAGCAGTTTAAGCGGAGCCCCTCAGCCCCAGCATTTT. Translation: CASSLSGAPQPQHF. The chain joins TRBV27 to TRBJ1-5; unclear D gene. Trimming removed 2 bases from V and 6 bases from J, with 11 bases in between. Per the germline V gene, CDR1 is MNHEY and CDR2 is SMNVEV (reference sequence). The CDR3 covers 14 residues.

V and J are TRBV4-3 and TRBJ2-7; tentative D call: TRBD1 (6 bases). CDR1 and CDR2 from the germline V gene are LGHNA and YSLEER. The CDR3 loop spans 15 amino acids. Trimming took 4 bases from V and 5 from J, leaving 18 bases between them. CDR3 amino acids: CASSRSGTPPDEQYF. CDR3 DNA: TGCGCCAGCAGCCGGTCCGGGACACCTCCGGACGAGCAGTACTTC.

The chain has TRBV7-6 and TRBJ2-1, with D perhaps TRBD1 (6 bases). The CDR3 is made up of 15 amino acids. V shed 4 bases and J shed 4 bases, with 14 bases lying between them. Germline V lookup: CDR1 SGHVS, CDR2 FNYEAQ. CDR3 residues: CASSSTGTIYNEQFF. For the CDR3, the DNA is TGTGCCAGCAGCTCGACCGGGACAATATACAATGAGCAGTTCTTC.

This clone was seen a few times. The J gene is TRBJ2-7, the V gene TRBV14; tentatively, D is TRBD2 (6 bases). CDR1 and CDR2 from the germline V gene are SGHDN and FVKESK. The CDR3 covers 14 residues. The germline V and J ends were trimmed by 5 bases and 3 bases, with 14 bases remaining between them. CDR3 in amino acids: CASSSLRDGYEQYF. CDR3 DNA sequence: TGTGCCAGCAGCTCGCTGCGGGACGGCTACGAGCAGTACTTC. The whole variable domain, remainder taken from reference TRBV14 and TRBJ2-7, is EAGVTQFPSHSVIEKGQTVTLRCDPISGHDNLYWYRRVMGKEIKFLLHFVKESKQDESGMPNNRFLAERTGGTYSTLKVQPAELEDSGVYFCASSSLRDGYEQYFGPGTRLTVT.

The chain joins TRBV5-6 to TRBJ2-7; D is undetermined. There are 15 residues in the CDR3. Germline-derived CDR1 and CDR2 are SGHDT and YYEEEE. V was shortened by 0 bases and J by 2 bases, with 12 bases between the two germline ends. The CDR3 coding sequence is TGTGCCAGCAGCTTGGGACTGGCGGATACCTACGAGCAGTACTTC. Translated, it gives CASSLGLADTYEQYF.

This chain joins TRBV7-8 and TRBJ1-2, with 8 bases aligning to TRBD1. The CDR3 contains 14 residues. Looked up from germline, CDR1 is SGHVS and CDR2 is FQNEAQ. V shed 3 bases and J 7 bases; nucleotides not matched to a gene: 7. The CDR3 DNA reads as TGTGCCAGCAGCTTCGCAGGGGGCGCCGGTGGCTACACCTTC. Protein product: CASSFAGGAGGYTF.

As for this clone: Different DNA sequences within this sample yield the same CDR3. The chain recombines TRBV30 with TRBJ2-3, with TRBD2 identical over 10 bases. The trim removed 3 bases at V and 0 bases at J, leaving 0 bases unmatched. Germline V gives CDR1 GTSNPN, CDR2 SVGIG (reference sequence). The CDR3 length is 14 residues. DNA for the CDR3: TGTGCCTGGAGACTAGCGGGAAGCACAGATACGCAGTATTTT. Translated: CAWRLAGSTDTQYF.

CDR3: CASSPDWGGEAFF. The CDR3, as DNA: TGCGCCAGCAGCCCCGATTGGGGGGGTGAAGCTTTCTTT. This chain uses TRBV5-1 with TRBJ1-1, with a possible D match to TRBD1 (5 bases). This CDR3 has 13 residues. The V gene's germline CDR1 is SGHRS and CDR2 YFSETQ. With 4 bases removed from V and 7 bases from J, the gap between germline ends came to 14 bases.

The V gene is TRBV15, the J gene TRBJ2-3, with 13 bases identical to TRBD2. This CDR3 has 17 amino acids. Trimming cost V 5 bases and J 3 bases; bases outside gene matches: 8. CDR1 and CDR2 (germline): LNHNV, YYDKDF (reference sequence). CDR3 amino acids: CATSGGTSGIGTDTQYF. In nucleotides, the CDR3 is TGTGCCACCAGCGGAGGGACTAGCGGGATTGGAACAGATACGCAGTATTTT. Full variable domain (missing parts from reference TRBV15 and TRBJ2-3): DAMVIQNPRYQVTQFGKPVTLSCSQTLNHNVMYWYQQKSSQAPKLLFHYYDKDFNNEADTPDNFQSRRPNTSFCFLDIRSPGLGDTAMYLCATSGGTSGIGTDTQYFGPGTRLTVL.

The V and J genes are TRBV5-8 and TRBJ1-5; tentatively, D is TRBD1 (6 bases). Trimming cost V 4 bases and J 0 bases, with 11 bases left between them. Per germline, CDR1 SGHTS and CDR2 YDEGEE. The CDR3 extends over 15 amino acids. The CDR3 spells CASSGGQNSNQPQHF. CDR3 DNA: TGTGCCAGCAGCGGGGGACAAAATAGCAATCAGCCCCAGCATTTT.

V and J are TRBV6-1 and TRBJ1-1, with D unclear. The CDR3 consists of 11 residues. CDR1 is MNHNS and CDR2 is SASEGT in the germline V gene. V was shortened by 7 bases and J by 10 bases, with 13 bases between the two germline ends. In DNA, the CDR3 is TGTGCCAGCACACGCCTCTCGGGAGCTTTCTTT. Its translation: CASTRLSGAFF.

This clone was recorded once. The rearrangement links TRBV5-1 to TRBJ2-2, with TRBD2 matching over 11 bases. The CDR3 runs to 17 residues. In germline, CDR1 is SGHRS, CDR2 YFSETQ. V shed 2 bases, J shed 3 bases, and the junction held 6 bases outside the gene matches. CDR3 sequence (DNA): TGCGCCAGCAGCTTATCGACTAGCGGGATGTACACCGGGGAGCTGTTTTTT. This sequence encodes CASSLSTSGMYTGELFF.

V gene TRBV11-2 combines with J gene TRBJ1-5, with D uncertain. The CDR3 extends over 13 amino acids. V lost 1 base to trimming and J lost 2 bases, with 3 bases between them. The germline V gene encodes CDR1 SGHAT and CDR2 FQNNGV. CDR3 in DNA: TGTGCCAGCAGCTTAGGGCGCAATCAGCCCCAGCATTTT. It codes for CASSLGRNQPQHF. Drawing the rest from reference TRBV11-2 and TRBJ1-5, the complete variable domain is EAGVAQSPRYKIIEKRQSVAFWCNPISGHATLYWYQQILGQGPKLLIQFQNNGVVDDSQLPKDRFSAERLKGVDSTLKIQPAKLEDSAVYLCASSLGRNQPQHFGDGTRLSIL.

J is TRBJ1-1 and V is TRBV27; D is perhaps TRBD1 (5 bases). The V gene's germline CDR1 is MNHEY and CDR2 SMNVEV (reference sequence). The ends were cut back, 7 bases at V and 0 bases at J, with 12 bases in the middle. CDR3 length: 14 amino acids. CDR3 region: CASKKGQLNTEAFF. The CDR3 DNA is TGTGCCAGCAAGAAAGGACAACTGAACACTGAAGCTTTCTTT.

The V gene is TRBV6-5, the J gene TRBJ2-7; 8 bases agree with TRBD1. Germline V gene sequence: CDR1 MNHEY, CDR2 SVGAGI. The CDR3 has 13 residues. After removal of 5 bases from V and 4 bases from J, the junction contained 4 bases not matched to a gene. The CDR3 DNA sequence: TGTGCCAGCAGTCCAGGGGGCCGGTACGAGCAGTACTTC. This codes for CASSPGGRYEQYF.

This clone was seen a few times. The rearrangement uses TRBV5-1 and TRBJ1-1; D is possibly TRBD1 (5 bases). This CDR3 is 14 amino acids long. The V end lost 0 bases, the J end lost 1 base, and 7 bases lay between the germline ends. CDR1 SGHRS and CDR2 YFSETQ come from the germline V gene. CDR3 in DNA: TGCGCCAGCAGCTTGGCCGGGGGGAACACTGAAGCTTTCTTT. It is translated as CASSLAGGNTEAFF.